These 11 T cell receptor beta chains share one sample of origin, sequenced in a study of blood T cells in healthy people across ages. Primed by a sample-barcoded 5' primer and a J-beta primer mix, a second PCR proceeded for roughly 6 to 12 cycles. TCRdb redid the calling of the 5' RACE reads with MiXCR, one entry per CDR3 protein. The repertoire includes about 1.8 million distinct CDR3 sequences, about 50% of them detected once, and less than 2.5% sits in the top ten. What was sequenced was blood. The receptors were sampled from a middle-aged woman in good health.

This clonotype has only a few counts. The genes are TRBV5-4 and TRBJ2-2; 8 nucleotides match TRBD1. J lost 5 bases, V lost 0 bases, and 6 bases had no gene match. Germline loops: CDR1 SGHNT, CDR2 YYREEE (reference sequence). There are 16 residues in the CDR3. DNA for the CDR3: TGTGCCAGCAGCTTGGGACAGGGGATAACTACCGGGGAGCTGTTTTTT. Its translation: CASSLGQGITTGELFF.

V is TRBV20-1 and J is TRBJ2-7; D may be TRBD1 (5 bases). Germline CDR1 DFQATT, CDR2 SNEGSKA (reference sequence). The CDR3 is 14 amino acids. The germline V and J ends were trimmed by 0 bases and 7 bases, with 16 bases remaining between them. For the CDR3, the DNA is TGCAGTGCTAGAGATCTAAGGGGCCTGGGGGAGCAGTACTTC. This translates into CSARDLRGLGEQYF.

V usage is TRBV28 and J usage is TRBJ1-4, with D perhaps matching TRBD1 (6 bases). CDR3 length: 15 amino acids. The V end was cut by 3 bases, the J end by 5 bases, with 13 bases between. The germline CDR1 and CDR2 sequences are MDHEN and SYDVKM. CDR3 region: CASSFSGTQNEKLFF. The CDR3 DNA sequence: TGTGCCAGCAGTTTCTCCGGGACACAGAATGAAAAACTGTTTTTT.

DNA for the CDR3: TGTGCCAGCAGCTTGGCCGGGCTAGCGGGGGGCTACGGAGATACGCAGTATTTT. This sequence encodes CASSLAGLAGGYGDTQYF. The gene calls are TRBV5-6 and TRBJ2-3, with 11 bases matching TRBD2. The V gene's germline CDR1 is SGHDT and CDR2 YYEEEE. V gave up 0 bases and J gave up 5 bases; unmatched junction bases: 11. The CDR3 is 18 amino acids. Full variable domain (outside the CDR3, taken from reference TRBV5-6 and TRBJ2-3): DAGVTQSPTHLIKTRGQQVTLRCSPKSGHDTVSWYQQALGQGPQFIFQYYEEEERQRGNFPDRFSGHQFPNYSSELNVNALLLGDSALYLCASSLAGLAGGYGDTQYFGPGTRLTVL.

The chain recombines TRBV7-6 with TRBJ1-1; TRBD1 is a possible D gene (5 bases). CDR1 is SGHVS, CDR2 FNYEAQ, per germline. The CDR3 has 14 amino acids. Trimming pared 5 bases from V and 4 bases from J, leaving 14 bases between. The CDR3 loop is CASSDPRESTEAFF. The CDR3 DNA reads TGTGCCAGCAGCGACCCCAGGGAATCCACTGAAGCTTTCTTT. The full variable domain, with the rest looked up from reference TRBV7-6 and TRBJ1-1, is GAGVSQSPRYKVTKRGQDVALRCDPISGHVSLYWYRQALGQGPEFLTYFNYEAQQDKSGLPNDRFSAERPEGSISTLTIQRTEQRDSAMYRCASSDPRESTEAFFGQGTRLTVV.

This clonotype was detected once. This rearrangement joins TRBV6-1 to TRBJ1-2; TRBD1 might be the D (5 bases). The CDR3 sequence is 14 residues long. Germline V gene sequence: CDR1 MNHNS, CDR2 SASEGT. V lost 6 bases and J lost 4, with 15 bases in between. The CDR3 bases are TGTGCCAGCAGACAGGTTAGCCATGCCTATGGCTACACCTTC. This gives the protein CASRQVSHAYGYTF.

This clonotype was seen a handful of times. The chain couples TRBV20-1 to TRBJ1-6; no definite D call. This CDR3 has 14 amino acids. From germline, CDR1 is DFQATT and CDR2 SNEGSKA (reference sequence). The V end lost 2 bases, the J end lost 7 bases, and 12 bases lay between the germline ends. In DNA, the CDR3 is TGCAGTGCTAGAAGAAGTGCTCTAAATTCACCCCTCCACTTT. This codes for CSARRSALNSPLHF.

This clonotype was seen a handful of times. CDR3 DNA: TGTGCCACCAGCAGTAGCGGGGGGCTATACAATGAGCAGTTCTTC. Amino acid sequence: CATSSSGGLYNEQFF. This chain uses TRBV15 with TRBJ2-1; 10 nucleotides agree with TRBD2. CDR1 is LNHNV and CDR2 is YYDKDF in the germline V gene (reference sequence). V was pared by 3 bases and J by 4 bases, with 3 bases of the junction left unmatched. The CDR3 is 15 amino acids.

The chain joins TRBV5-6 to TRBJ2-5, with 8 bases fitting TRBD2. The CDR3 loop spans 15 amino acids. The junction had 2 bases not matched to a gene; V was cut back by 0 bases and J by 1 base. Germline V CDR1 and CDR2: SGHDT, YYEEEE. The CDR3 loop reads CASSLGLAFQETQYF. The CDR3 coding sequence is TGTGCCAGCAGCTTGGGACTAGCGTTCCAAGAGACCCAGTACTTC.

The DNA of the CDR3 is TGTGCCAGCAGCCACGACCAGAGCACAGATACGCAGTATTTT. Translation: CASSHDQSTDTQYF. The chain uses TRBV7-8 and TRBJ2-3; D gene uncertain. The germline V and J ends were trimmed by 5 bases and 0 bases, with 9 bases remaining between them. The length of the CDR3 is 14 residues. The V gene's germline CDR1 is SGHVS and CDR2 FQNEAQ.

This clonotype was seen more than once but under ten times. This chain connects TRBV28 to TRBJ2-1; D is unclear. The CDR3 extends over 15 amino acids. CDR1 and CDR2 (germline): MDHEN, SYDVKM. The V gene lost 2 bases and the J gene lost 6 bases, with 14 bases spanning the gap. This chain's CDR3 is CASSLAGAVTNEQFF. CDR3 sequence (DNA): TGTGCCAGCAGTTTAGCTGGAGCAGTTACCAATGAGCAGTTCTTC.